The rows below give T cell receptor beta chains drawn from one sample of a study of cytomegalovirus exposure and HLA in healthy donors. Sequencing was performed with immunoSEQ multiplex PCR; in TCRdb, only in-frame clones are kept and a portion is missing. Of 60,000 to 100,000 clones listed, 78% are singletons. The sequencing sample was made of PBMCs. Receptors were obtained from a man in his forties or fifties in good health and CMV-seronegative. Both conserved end residues are part of each CDR3. A D gene is named only where the DNA matches it firmly. The size entry is marked missing in some rows and otherwise reads once, few, many or a size class.

CDR3,DNA,D,V,J,size
CASSSQTELEQYF,TGTGCCAGCAGCTCACAGACGGAACTGGAGCAGTACTTC,.,TRBV11-2,TRBJ2-7,.
CASRRGDTVYEQYF,TGTGCCAGTAGAAGAGGAGATACGGTCTACGAGCAGTACTTC,.,TRBV19,TRBJ2-7,.
CASSVGQGTQAFF,TGTGCCAGTAGTGTCGGACAGGGGACCCAAGCTTTCTTT,TRBD1,TRBV19,TRBJ1-1,.
CASSVEVGTGFEKLFF,TGTGCCAGCAGCGTAGAAGTAGGGACAGGATTCGAAAAACTGTTTTTT,TRBD1,TRBV9,TRBJ1-4,.
CAHGGLAGANEQFF,TGTGCCCACGGGGGGCTAGCGGGAGCCAATGAGCAGTTCTTC,TRBD2,TRBV10-3,TRBJ2-1,.
CASSFRGTSNQPQHF,TGTGCCAGCAGCTTCCGTGGGACAAGCAATCAGCCCCAGCATTTT,.,TRBV7-2,TRBJ1-5,.
CASNRDTEFLNTGELFF,TGTGCCAGCAACCGGGACACCGAATTTTTAAACACCGGGGAGCTGTTTTTT,.,TRBV21-1,TRBJ2-2,.
CASSPEPSGSYYEQYF,TGCGCCAGCAGCCCCGAACCTAGCGGGAGCTACTACGAGCAGTACTTC,TRBD2,TRBV5-1,TRBJ2-7,.
CASRRTGWGTDTQYF,TGTGCCAGCAGAAGAACAGGGTGGGGCACAGATACGCAGTATTTT,.,TRBV2,TRBJ2-3,.
CASSVRRDATDTQYF,TGTGCCAGCAGCGTACGACGGGATGCCACAGATACGCAGTATTTT,.,TRBV9,TRBJ2-3,.
CASSRGDRGAGYTF,TGTGCCAGCAGCAGGGGGGACAGGGGAGCCGGCTACACCTTC,TRBD1,TRBV28,TRBJ1-2,.
CASRTGQSNQPQHF,TGTGCCAGCAGAACGGGACAGTCGAATCAGCCCCAGCATTTT,TRBD1,TRBV28,TRBJ1-5,.
CASSLGLAGVLNNEQFF,TGTGCCAGCAGCTTGGGACTAGCGGGAGTGTTAAACAATGAGCAGTTCTTC,TRBD2,TRBV5-4,TRBJ2-1,few
CASSSLGGGDTGELFF,TGTGCCAGCAGTTCCCTAGGGGGAGGGGACACCGGGGAGCTGTTTTTT,.,TRBV27,TRBJ2-2,.
CASSINRESGELFF,TGTGCCAGTAGTATTAACAGGGAATCCGGGGAGCTGTTTTTT,.,TRBV19,TRBJ2-2,few
CASSLGGTGMNTEAFF,TGTGCCAGCAGCTTAGGTGGGACAGGCATGAACACTGAAGCTTTCTTT,TRBD1,TRBV7-9,TRBJ1-1,.
CASSASTSSYNEQFF,TGTGCCAGCAGTGCCTCGACTAGTTCCTACAATGAGCAGTTCTTC,.,TRBV2,TRBJ2-1,.
CASLRGKETQYF,TGTGCCAGCTTGCGGGGGAAAGAGACCCAGTACTTC,TRBD2,TRBV2,TRBJ2-5,.
CASSSAGTFTTWPTDTQYF,TGTGCCAGCAGTTCCGCCGGGACATTCACAACCTGGCCCACAGATACGCAGTATTTT,.,TRBV5-4,TRBJ2-3,.
CASSSAGTLQETQYF,TGTGCCAGCAGCTCCGCCGGGACACTACAAGAGACCCAGTACTTC,.,TRBV7-9,TRBJ2-5,.
CASSEGPRVGSYRQYF,TGTGCCAGCAGTGAAGGACCGCGGGTAGGATCGTACCGGCAGTACTTC,.,TRBV6-1,TRBJ2-7,.
CASSIDSSSYNEQFF,TGTGCCAGTAGTATAGATTCTAGCTCCTACAATGAGCAGTTCTTC,.,TRBV19,TRBJ2-1,.
CASSRTSVGTDTQYF,TGTGCCAGCAGTCGGACTAGCGTCGGCACAGATACGCAGTATTTT,TRBD2,TRBV2,TRBJ2-3,.
CASRPDRTLGYEQYF,TGTGCCAGCAGACCTGACAGGACCCTCGGATACGAGCAGTACTTC,.,TRBV28,TRBJ2-7,.
CASRESSGLVSYEQYF,TGTGCCAGCAGAGAAAGCTCAGGGTTGGTCTCCTACGAGCAGTACTTC,.,TRBV6-1,TRBJ2-7,.
CASSQDGTGGYNEQFF,TGTGCCAGCAGCCAAGACGGGACAGGGGGCTACAATGAGCAGTTCTTC,TRBD1,TRBV4-2,TRBJ2-1,few
CASSIRGRQAAGANVLTF,TGTGCCAGTAGTATACGCGGGCGGCAGGCAGCTGGGGCCAACGTCCTGACTTTC,.,TRBV19,TRBJ2-6,.
CASTHGTLQETQYF,TGTGCCAGCACCCACGGGACATTACAAGAGACCCAGTACTTC,.,TRBV6-6,TRBJ2-5,.
CASRIFGQGGTEAFF,TGTGCCAGCAGGATTTTCGGACAGGGGGGCACTGAAGCTTTCTTT,TRBD1,TRBV27,TRBJ1-1,.
CASSPLSGTGDTQYF,TGTGCCAGTAGCCCTCTTAGCGGGACTGGAGATACGCAGTATTTT,TRBD2,TRBV19,TRBJ2-3,few
CASSEPGGQETQYF,TGTGCCAGCAGTGAGCCCGGGGGCCAAGAGACCCAGTACTTC,.,TRBV25-1,TRBJ2-5,few
CASSRGRGVDGANVLTF,TGTGCCAGTAGTAGAGGACGGGGTGTCGATGGGGCCAACGTCCTGACTTTC,.,TRBV19,TRBJ2-6,.
CASSSAANRATGELFF,TGTGCCAGCAGCTCCGCGGCGAACAGGGCCACCGGGGAGCTGTTTTTT,.,TRBV11-2,TRBJ2-2,.
CASRPGSEGGYTF,TGTGCCAGCAGACCGGGGTCCGAGGGTGGCTACACCTTC,.,TRBV6-5,TRBJ1-2,.
CASSLVVTGANVLTF,TGTGCCAGCAGCTTAGTAGTTACTGGGGCCAACGTCCTGACTTTC,.,TRBV7-8,TRBJ2-6,.
CASSAQGGSNQPQHF,TGTGCCAGCAGCGCACAGGGGGGAAGCAATCAGCCCCAGCATTTT,TRBD1,TRBV9,TRBJ1-5,.
CASSLEGLSYEQYF,TGCGCCAGCAGCTTGGAGGGACTCTCCTACGAGCAGTACTTC,.,TRBV5-1,TRBJ2-7,.
CASRLAGRSSYNEQFF,TGTGCCAGCCGACTAGCGGGCCGGAGCTCCTACAATGAGCAGTTCTTC,TRBD2,TRBV27,TRBJ2-1,.
CASSTGLAGLKTGELFF,TGTGCCAGTAGCACCGGACTAGCGGGATTAAAAACCGGGGAGCTGTTTTTT,TRBD2,TRBV19,TRBJ2-2,.
CASSKLAGGPQSYNEQFF,TGTGCCAGCAGCAAACTAGCGGGAGGGCCACAGTCCTACAATGAGCAGTTCTTC,TRBD2,TRBV7-3,TRBJ2-1,few
CASSLLGAYGYTF,TGTGCCAGCAGTCTACTGGGGGCCTATGGCTACACCTTC,.,TRBV28,TRBJ1-2,.
CATFNTEAFF,TGTGCCACCTTTAACACTGAAGCTTTCTTT,.,TRBV19,TRBJ1-1,.
CASSLGGTSGTDTQYF,TGCGCCAGCAGCTTGGGGGGGACTAGCGGCACAGATACGCAGTATTTT,TRBD2,TRBV5-1,TRBJ2-3,.
CASSENWDSSYEQYF,TGTGCCAGCAGTGAAAATTGGGACAGCTCCTACGAGCAGTACTTC,TRBD1,TRBV6-1,TRBJ2-7,once
CASSVGGQGVHEQYF,TGTGCCAGCAGCGTAGGGGGACAGGGGGTCCACGAGCAGTACTTC,TRBD1,TRBV9,TRBJ2-7,.
CASSSQDISNYEQYF,TGTGCCAGCAGCTCACAGGACATTTCAAACTACGAGCAGTACTTC,.,TRBV7-9,TRBJ2-7,.
CASSPPGGGTEAFF,TGTGCCAGCTCACCACCGGGAGGGGGGACTGAAGCTTTCTTT,.,TRBV18,TRBJ1-1,few
CASSLASVGVYEQYF,TGCGCCAGCAGCTTGGCCTCCGTGGGAGTCTACGAGCAGTACTTC,.,TRBV5-1,TRBJ2-7,.
CASSPTAGSNQPQHF,TGTGCCAGCTCACCGACCGCCGGGAGCAATCAGCCCCAGCATTTT,.,TRBV18,TRBJ1-5,.
CASSIGTRETQYF,TGTGCCAGTAGTATTGGGACTAGAGAGACCCAGTACTTC,TRBD2,TRBV19,TRBJ2-5,.
CASSLTRAEYNEQFF,TGTGCCAGCAGCTTAACCCGAGCGGAGTACAATGAGCAGTTCTTC,.,TRBV7-3,TRBJ2-1,.
CASTVLRTDTQYF,TGTGCCAGCACCGTCCTGCGAACAGATACGCAGTATTTT,.,TRBV6-1,TRBJ2-3,.
CASSPQGVRGETQYF,TGTGCCAGCAGTCCCCAAGGAGTTCGGGGAGAGACCCAGTACTTC,.,TRBV2,TRBJ2-5,.
CSVRWGRWTEAFF,TGCAGCGTCCGGTGGGGGAGGTGGACTGAAGCTTTCTTT,.,TRBV29-1,TRBJ1-1,.
CASSPDRDRPIIEAFF,TGCGCCAGCAGCCCTGACAGGGATCGACCCATTATTGAAGCTTTCTTT,TRBD1,TRBV5-1,TRBJ1-1,.
CASSLASGTHNEQFF,TGTGCCAGCAGCTTGGCTAGCGGGACCCACAATGAGCAGTTCTTC,TRBD2,TRBV5-4,TRBJ2-1,.
CASSIDPGQAINEKLFF,TGTGCCAGTAGTATAGACCCGGGACAGGCGATTAATGAAAAACTGTTTTTT,TRBD1,TRBV19,TRBJ1-4,.
CASSSWQGAFGETQYF,TGTGCCAGCAGCTCATGGCAGGGGGCATTCGGGGAGACCCAGTACTTC,TRBD1,TRBV2,TRBJ2-5,.